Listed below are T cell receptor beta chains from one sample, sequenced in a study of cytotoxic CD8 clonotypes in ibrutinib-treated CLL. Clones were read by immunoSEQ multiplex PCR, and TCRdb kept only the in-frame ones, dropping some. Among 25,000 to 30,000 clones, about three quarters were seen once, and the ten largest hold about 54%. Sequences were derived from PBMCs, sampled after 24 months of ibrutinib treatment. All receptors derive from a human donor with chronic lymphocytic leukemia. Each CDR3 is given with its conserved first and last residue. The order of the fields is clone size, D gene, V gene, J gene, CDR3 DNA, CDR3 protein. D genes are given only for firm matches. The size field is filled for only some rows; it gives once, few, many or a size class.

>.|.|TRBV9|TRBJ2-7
TGTGCCAGCAGCGTAGCTCCGGGTGGAGGCGAGCAGTACTTC
CASSVAPGGGEQYF
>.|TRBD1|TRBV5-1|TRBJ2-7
TGCGCCAGCAGAGGGACAGGGCTCCACGAGCAGTACTTC
CASRGTGLHEQYF
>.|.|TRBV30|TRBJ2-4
TGTGCCTGGAGCGAAGGGGCCGCCAAAAACATTCAGTACTTC
CAWSEGAAKNIQYF
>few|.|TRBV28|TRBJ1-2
TGTGCCAGCAGTCCACAAGCTCTTGGTGCCAGCTCCCCTAACTATGGCTACACCTTC
CASSPQALGASSPNYGYTF
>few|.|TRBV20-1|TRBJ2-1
TGCAGTGCGGTAGTTGGTGAGCAGTTCTTC
CSAVVGEQFF
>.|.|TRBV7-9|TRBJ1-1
TGTGCCAGCAGCTTAGCGGGGCAGGGTATCGGCTTT
CASSLAGQGIGF
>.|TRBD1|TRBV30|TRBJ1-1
TGTGCCTGGCAGTGGGACAGCCGCACTGAAGCTTTCTTT
CAWQWDSRTEAFF
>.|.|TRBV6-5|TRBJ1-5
TGTGCCAGCAGCCTACAGGGTAGCAATCAGCCCCAGCATTTT
CASSLQGSNQPQHF
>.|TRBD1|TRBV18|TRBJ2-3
TGTGCCAGCTCACTCAAGACACAGGGGAATACGCAGTATTTT
CASSLKTQGNTQYF
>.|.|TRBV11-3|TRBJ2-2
TGTGCCAGCAGCCCATTTCCCGACTCCGGGGAGCTGTTTTTT
CASSPFPDSGELFF
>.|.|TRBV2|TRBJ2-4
TGTGCCAGCAGTGAAGTGGGGGGCTGGGCCAAAAACATTCAGTACTTC
CASSEVGGWAKNIQYF
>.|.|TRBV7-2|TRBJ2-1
TGTGCCAGCAGCCGCGACAGTGCCTACAATGAGCAGTTCTTC
CASSRDSAYNEQFF
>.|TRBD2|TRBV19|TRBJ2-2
TGTGCCAGTAGTCCGATTAGCGGGCCAACCGGGGAGCTGTTTTTT
CASSPISGPTGELFF
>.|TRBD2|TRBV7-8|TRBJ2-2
TGTGCCAGCAGCTTGAGGACTAGCGGGGTTGGCGGGGAGCTGTTTTTT
CASSLRTSGVGGELFF
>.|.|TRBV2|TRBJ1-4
TGTGCCAGCAGTGTGGACAGTAGGGCTAATGAAAAACTGTTTTTT
CASSVDSRANEKLFF
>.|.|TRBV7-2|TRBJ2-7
TGTGCCAGCAGCTACGGGGCCGACGAGCAGTACTTC
CASSYGADEQYF
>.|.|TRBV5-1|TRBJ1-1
TGCGCCAGCAGCTTGTCCCAATCGGGGACTGAAGCTTTCTTT
CASSLSQSGTEAFF
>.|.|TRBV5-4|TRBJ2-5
TGTGCCAGCAGCTTGGCAGGATTGGAGACCCAGTACTTC
CASSLAGLETQYF
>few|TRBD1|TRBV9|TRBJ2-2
TGTGCCAGCAGCGTAGGTCGAGGGACAGGAGTAGCCGGGGAGCTGTTTTTT
CASSVGRGTGVAGELFF
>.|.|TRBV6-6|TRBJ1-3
TGTGCCAGCAGGGAGAGCTCTGGAAACACCATATATTTT
CASRESSGNTIYF
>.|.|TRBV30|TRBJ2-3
TGTGCCTGGAGGGCAACCCGAGCGGCCACAGATACGCAGTATTTT
CAWRATRAATDTQYF
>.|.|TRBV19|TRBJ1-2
TGTGCTACCAAGGAAGCAGGGCTTCCGTACTATGGCTACACCTTC
CATKEAGLPYYGYTF
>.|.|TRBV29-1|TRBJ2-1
TGCAGCGTTGACGGGGGCCGATCCTACAATGAGCAGTTCTTC
CSVDGGRSYNEQFF
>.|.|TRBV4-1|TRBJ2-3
TGCGCCAGCAGCCAAGGGGCAGGCACAGATACGCAGTATTTT
CASSQGAGTDTQYF
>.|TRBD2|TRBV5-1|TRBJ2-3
TGCGCCAGCAGCTTGGGGACTAGCGCGAGCACAGATACGCAGTATTTT
CASSLGTSASTDTQYF
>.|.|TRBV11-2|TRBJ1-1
TGTGCCAGCAGCTTAAACAGCCTGAACACTGAAGCTTTCTTT
CASSLNSLNTEAFF
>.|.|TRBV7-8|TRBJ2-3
TGTGCCAGCAGCTTAGTCTGGGCGCGGAGAGATACGCAGTATTTT
CASSLVWARRDTQYF
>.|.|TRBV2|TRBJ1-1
TGTGCCATCCAGGGGTCGGGGACTGAAGCTTTCTTT
CAIQGSGTEAFF
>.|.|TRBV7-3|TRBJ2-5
TGTGCCAGCAGCCCCCTTCTGGCAGGGGGGAAAGAGACCCAGTACTTC
CASSPLLAGGKETQYF
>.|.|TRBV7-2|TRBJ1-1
TGTGCCAGCAGCTTAGGTCCAGGGGTCACTGAAGCTTTCTTT
CASSLGPGVTEAFF
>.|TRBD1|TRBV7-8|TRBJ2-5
TGTGCCAGCAGCGTTAGGGACAGGTTCACGTCGGAGACCCAGTACTTC
CASSVRDRFTSETQYF
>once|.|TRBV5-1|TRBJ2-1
TGCGCCAGCCGAGTTGGGGCGGGTGAGCAGTTCTTC
CASRVGAGEQFF
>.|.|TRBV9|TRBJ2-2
TGTGCCAGCAGCCCCAACCTGTGGGGGCCCGGGGAGCTGTTTTTT
CASSPNLWGPGELFF
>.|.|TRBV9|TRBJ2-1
TGTGCCAGCAGCGTAGTTAGGGGAAGTAATGAGCAGTTCTTC
CASSVVRGSNEQFF
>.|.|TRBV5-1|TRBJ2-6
TGCGCCAGCAGCTTTCCTCGGGGGTCTGGGGCCAACGTCCTGACTTTC
CASSFPRGSGANVLTF
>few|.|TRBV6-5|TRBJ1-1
TGTGCCAGCAGTTTTGCAGGAATGAACACTGAAGCTTTCTTT
CASSFAGMNTEAFF
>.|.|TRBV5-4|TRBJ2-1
TGTGCCAGCAGCTACCTAGGACGGTACAATGAGCAGTTCTTC
CASSYLGRYNEQFF
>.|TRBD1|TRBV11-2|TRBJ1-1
TGTGCCAGCAGCTTAGATAGAGGGGGCCAGGCTTTCTTT
CASSLDRGGQAFF
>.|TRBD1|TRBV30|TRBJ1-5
TGTGCCTGGAGTGAAGGACAGGGGGATAATCAGCCCCAGCATTTT
CAWSEGQGDNQPQHF
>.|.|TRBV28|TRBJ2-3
TGTGCCACATACCCCACCGGGACAGCGGGAGATACGCAGTATTTT
CATYPTGTAGDTQYF
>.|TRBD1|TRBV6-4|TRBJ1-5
TGTGCCAGCAACCCGGACAGGGAGAGTCAGCCCCAGCATTTT
CASNPDRESQPQHF
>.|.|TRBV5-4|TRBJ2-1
TGTGCCAGCAGCTTGGTTCGGGGCCCCTACAATGAGCAGTTCTTC
CASSLVRGPYNEQFF
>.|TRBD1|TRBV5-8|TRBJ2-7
TGTGCCAGCACCTGGTGGACCTGGGACAGGGGGCGGTACGAGCAGTACTTC
CASTWWTWDRGRYEQYF
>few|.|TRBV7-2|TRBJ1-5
TGTGCCAGCAGCTTGCAAGTAGGGCCCCAGCATTTT
CASSLQVGPQHF
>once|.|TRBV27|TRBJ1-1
TGTGCCAGCAGTCCCCAGGGACGAAACACTGAAGCTTTCTTT
CASSPQGRNTEAFF
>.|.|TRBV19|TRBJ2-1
TGTGCCAGTAGCACAAAGACCCTGAGCTCCTACAATGAGCAGTTCTTC
CASSTKTLSSYNEQFF
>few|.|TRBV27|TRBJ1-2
TGTGCCAGCAGTTTATCGTGGCAGGGTAGCGGTGGAGATGGCTACACCTTC
CASSLSWQGSGGDGYTF
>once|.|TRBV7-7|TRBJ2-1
TGTGCTAGCAGCTTAGACCGGTATTACAATGAGCAGTTCTTC
CASSLDRYYNEQFF